A selection of T cell receptor beta chains follows, all from one sample in a study of regulatory T cells in long-lasting Graves disease. MiXCR was run by TCRdb on the multiplex PCR reads, yielding one entry per CDR3 protein. The table records approximately 400,000 distinct CDR3 sequences, about 15% of them present only once. The same sample was also studied in work on T cells in Graves' hyperthyroidism and ophthalmopathy.

The sample in question was peripheral blood mononuclear cells (PBMCs), obtained at new diagnosis, from a patient treated with antithyroid drugs. The receptors derive from a middle-aged woman with Graves disease. CDR3s include the opening cysteine and the closing phenylalanine or tryptophan. A D gene is named only where the DNA matches it firmly. The size entry is marked missing in some rows and otherwise reads once, few, many or a size class.

size: few; J: TRBJ2-1; V: TRBV16; D: TRBD2; CDR3: CASNPAGGVYNEQFF; DNA: TGTGCCAGCAACCCAGCGGGAGGGGTGTACAATGAGCAGTTCTTC
size: many; J: TRBJ2-6; V: TRBV20-1; D: NA; CDR3: CSAGGGGVANVLTF; DNA: TGCAGTGCCGGGGGCGGGGGAGTGGCCAACGTCCTGACTTTC
size: few; J: TRBJ2-5; V: TRBV28; D: TRBD1; CDR3: CASSPPRTGGETQYF; DNA: TGTGCCAGCAGTCCTCCGAGGACAGGGGGGGAGACCCAGTACTTC
size: many; J: TRBJ2-2; V: TRBV18; D: TRBD1; CDR3: CASSPPAGTAFTGELFF; DNA: TGTGCCAGCTCACCACCAGCCGGGACAGCGTTCACCGGGGAGCTGTTTTTT
size: many; J: TRBJ2-7; V: TRBV15; D: NA; CDR3: CATSRPRAGGSYEQYF; DNA: TGTGCCACCAGCAGACCTAGGGCAGGGGGGTCCTACGAGCAGTACTTC
size: NA; J: TRBJ2-1; V: TRBV11-3; D: TRBD2; CDR3: CASSFPSGGVFGNEQFF; DNA: TGTGCCAGCAGCTTCCCTAGCGGGGGGGTTTTTGGCAATGAGCAGTTCTTC
size: many; J: TRBJ1-1; V: TRBV20-1; D: TRBD1; CDR3: CSASGGLTEAFF; DNA: TGCAGTGCTTCAGGGGGCCTTACTGAAGCTTTCTTT
size: NA; J: TRBJ2-1; V: TRBV20-1; D: NA; CDR3: CSAKRELLYNEQFF; DNA: TGCAGTGCTAAACGGGAGCTCCTCTACAATGAGCAGTTCTTC
size: once; J: TRBJ2-7; V: TRBV20-1; D: TRBD2; CDR3: CSAQTSGSYEQYF; DNA: TGCAGTGCTCAGACTAGCGGGAGCTACGAGCAGTACTTC
size: few; J: TRBJ2-2; V: TRBV6-5; D: NA; CDR3: CASSYVKTGELFF; DNA: TGTGCCAGCAGTTACGTAAAAACCGGGGAGCTGTTTTTT
size: few; J: TRBJ2-5; V: TRBV5-6; D: NA; CDR3: CASSLEGFVGSDSQETQYF; DNA: TGTGCCAGCAGCTTGGAAGGGTTCGTCGGGTCGGACAGTCAAGAGACCCAGTACTTC
size: few; J: TRBJ1-2; V: TRBV5-8; D: NA; CDR3: CASSLAPADYGYTF; DNA: TGTGCCAGCAGCTTGGCCCCAGCCGACTATGGCTACACCTTC
size: many; J: TRBJ2-1; V: TRBV3-1; D: NA; CDR3: CASSQVRRWGESDNKQFF; DNA: TGTGCCAGCAGCCAAGTCAGGCGTTGGGGGGAGTCCGACAATAAGCAGTTCTTC
size: many; J: TRBJ2-7; V: TRBV11-3; D: NA; CDR3: CASSQGQSLSSYEQYF; DNA: TGTGCCAGCAGCCAAGGACAGAGTCTAAGCTCCTACGAGCAGTACTTC
size: few; J: TRBJ1-5; V: TRBV7-8; D: NA; CDR3: CASSSWGLNQPQHF; DNA: TGTGCCAGCAGCTCTTGGGGGCTCAATCAGCCCCAGCATTTT
size: NA; J: TRBJ1-6; V: TRBV9; D: NA; CDR3: CASSVGGRSDSPLHF; DNA: TGTGCCAGCAGCGTAGGAGGCAGGTCAGATTCACCCCTCCACTTT
size: NA; J: TRBJ1-1; V: TRBV25-1; D: NA; CDR3: CASSAQGPTEAFF; DNA: TGTGCCAGCAGTGCACAGGGACCCACTGAAGCTTTCTTT
size: few; J: TRBJ1-1; V: TRBV18; D: TRBD1; CDR3: CASSPRGGGLSDTEAFF; DNA: TGTGCCAGCTCACCCCGGGGAGGGGGCTTAAGTGACACTGAAGCTTTCTTT
size: many; J: TRBJ2-3; V: TRBV29-1; D: TRBD2; CDR3: CSGKLADNGNTQYF; DNA: TGCAGCGGCAAACTAGCGGACAACGGAAATACGCAGTATTTT
size: many; J: TRBJ2-1; V: TRBV5-6; D: NA; CDR3: CASSLGPTPRNEQFF; DNA: TGTGCCAGCAGCTTGGGGCCAACCCCTCGCAATGAGCAGTTCTTC
size: many; J: TRBJ2-7; V: TRBV2; D: NA; CDR3: CATGWRQASYEQYF; DNA: TGTGCCACCGGGTGGAGGCAGGCGTCCTACGAGCAGTACTTC
size: NA; J: TRBJ2-2; V: TRBV20-1; D: TRBD2; CDR3: CSARDSASGGAGELFF; DNA: TGCAGTGCTAGAGATAGCGCTAGCGGTGGGGCCGGGGAGCTGTTTTTT
size: NA; J: TRBJ2-7; V: TRBV25-1; D: NA; CDR3: CASSEGIPRVAEQYF; DNA: TGTGCCAGCAGTGAAGGTATCCCGAGAGTCGCCGAGCAGTACTTC
size: few; J: TRBJ2-7; V: TRBV24-1; D: NA; CDR3: CATSDPDSYEQYF; DNA: TGTGCCACCAGTGATCCGGACAGCTACGAGCAGTACTTC
size: NA; J: TRBJ2-1; V: TRBV5-1; D: TRBD2; CDR3: CASSLKGLAANNEQFF; DNA: TGCGCCAGCAGCTTGAAAGGACTAGCGGCTAACAATGAGCAGTTCTTC
size: many; J: TRBJ2-5; V: TRBV5-6; D: NA; CDR3: CASSSEGPVETQYF; DNA: TGTGCCAGCAGCTCAGAAGGTCCGGTAGAGACCCAGTACTTC
size: many; J: TRBJ2-2; V: TRBV27; D: NA; CDR3: CASSYTGGELFF; DNA: TGTGCCAGCAGCTACACAGGGGGGGAGCTGTTTTTT
size: many; J: TRBJ2-1; V: TRBV28; D: TRBD2; CDR3: CASSFRLAGGSAISYNEQFF; DNA: TGTGCCAGCAGTTTTAGACTAGCGGGAGGTTCGGCAATATCCTACAATGAGCAGTTCTTC
size: NA; J: TRBJ2-5; V: TRBV2; D: TRBD1; CDR3: CASRDDRVRSQYF; DNA: TGTGCCAGCAGGGACGACAGGGTTCGGTCCCAGTACTTC